The clone carrying this TCR beta chain was seen only a few times. Library preparation tagged each individual cDNA molecule with a unique molecular identifier. A single record per CDR3 protein comes from TCRdb applying MiXCR to the RACE reads. This table has 90,000 to 110,000 distinct CDR3 sequences, roughly a third appearing once. As to time point: patch test 3, about 24 weeks after DPC sensitization. Treatment noted: therapeutic diphenylcyclopropenone sensitization with weekly scalp DPC. This sample was taken from a study of human T cells and chemical hapten exposure. The CDR3 has 19 residues. Germline CDR1 and CDR2: SGHNT and YYREEE (reference sequence). V shed 0 bases, J shed 4 bases, and the junction held 17 bases outside the gene matches.

The sequence came from a man aged 40-49 years with alopecia areata. Some clones in this sample may be carry-over from other donors' samples. Sequencing was performed on whole blood, taken in connection with sensitization to the hapten diphenylcyclopropenone (DPC). The chain recombines TRBV5-4 with TRBJ1-2; TRBD1 agrees at 8 bases. The CDR3 loop is CASSLGAGTGDPRGYGYTF. The CDR3 DNA is TGTGCCAGCAGCTTGGGCGCCGGGACAGGTGACCCGAGGGGCTATGGCTACACCTTC.